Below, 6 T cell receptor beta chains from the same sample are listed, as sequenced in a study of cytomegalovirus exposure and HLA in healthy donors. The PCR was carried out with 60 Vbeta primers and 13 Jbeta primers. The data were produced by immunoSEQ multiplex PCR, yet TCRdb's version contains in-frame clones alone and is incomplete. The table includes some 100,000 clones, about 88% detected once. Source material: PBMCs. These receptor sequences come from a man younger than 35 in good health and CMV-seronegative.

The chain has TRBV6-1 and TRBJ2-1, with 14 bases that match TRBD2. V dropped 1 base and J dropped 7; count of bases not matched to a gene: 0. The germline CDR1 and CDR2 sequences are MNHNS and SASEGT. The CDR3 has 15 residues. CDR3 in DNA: TGTGCCAGCAGTGAAGGGACTAGCGGGAGGAATGAGCAGTTCTTC. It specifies CASSEGTSGRNEQFF.

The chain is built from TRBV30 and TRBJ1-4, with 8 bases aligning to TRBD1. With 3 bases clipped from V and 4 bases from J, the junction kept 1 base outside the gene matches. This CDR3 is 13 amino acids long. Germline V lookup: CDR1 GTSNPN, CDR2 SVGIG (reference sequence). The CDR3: CAWSGQGNEKLFF. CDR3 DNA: TGTGCCTGGAGCGGACAGGGTAATGAAAAACTGTTTTTT. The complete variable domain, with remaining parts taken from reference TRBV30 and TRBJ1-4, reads SQTIHQWPATLVQPVGSPLSLECTVEGTSNPNLYWYRQAAGRGLQLLFYSVGIGQISSEVPQNLSASRPQDRQFILSSKKLLLSDSGFYLCAWSGQGNEKLFFGSGTQLSVL.

In DNA, the CDR3 is TGTGCCAGCAGTCCCGGGAGATCATACGAGCAGTACTTC. This gives the protein CASSPGRSYEQYF. This chain links TRBV28 with TRBJ2-7; possibly TRBD2 for D (6 bases). Germline lookup yields CDR1 MDHEN and CDR2 SYDVKM. V shed 5 bases and J shed 4 bases, with 12 bases lying between them. The CDR3 contains 13 residues.

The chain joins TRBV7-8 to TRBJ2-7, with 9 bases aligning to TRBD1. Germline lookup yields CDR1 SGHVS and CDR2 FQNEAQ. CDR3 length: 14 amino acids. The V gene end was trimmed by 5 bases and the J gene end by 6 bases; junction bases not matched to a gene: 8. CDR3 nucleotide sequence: TGTGCCAGCAGCCCGGGACAGGGCGTCGGCGAGCAGTACTTC. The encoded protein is CASSPGQGVGEQYF.

The CDR3 loop is CSVGSSGGGRNEQYF. The DNA of the CDR3 is TGCAGCGTTGGTTCTTCCGGGGGGGGCAGAAACGAGCAGTACTTC. This chain connects TRBV29-1 to TRBJ2-7; 8 positions match TRBD2. V dropped 4 bases and J dropped 5; count of bases not matched to a gene: 13. The CDR3 extends over 15 amino acids. The germline V gene has CDR1 SQVTM and CDR2 ANQGSEA.

CDR3 loop: CASYPGQGYNEQFF. The CDR3 DNA is TGCGCCAGCTATCCGGGACAGGGCTACAATGAGCAGTTCTTC. This chain connects TRBV5-1 to TRBJ2-1, with 9 nucleotides matching TRBD1. Germline CDR1 reads SGHRS; CDR2 reads YFSETQ. The V segment lost 7 bases and the J segment 3 bases; nucleotides outside the gene matches: 5. CDR3 length: 14 residues.